The sequence of this T cell receptor beta chain was determined in a study of cytomegalovirus exposure and HLA in healthy donors. The PCR employed 60 Vbeta primers together with 13 Jbeta primers. Using immunoSEQ multiplex PCR, the repertoire was profiled, and TCRdb retains in-frame clones only, with some absent. Of roughly 110,000 clones listed, 65% to 85% are singletons. For this clone: What it binds is not known.

The germline CDR1 and CDR2 sequences are MNHNS and SASEGT. The CDR3 length is 15 residues. The ends lost 3 bases at V and 2 bases at J; junction bases unmatched: 6. General study results and limits: A further, later analysis showed that HLA-associated TCR beta chains (compared with equally common others) were more clonally expanded. Sequencing artifact likely explains a cluster of highly shared sequence variants.

J is TRBJ1-2 and V is TRBV6-1, with 7 positions matching TRBD1. Input material: PBMCs. This sequence originates from a woman between 18 and 29 years old in good health and CMV-seronegative. This chain's CDR3 is CASSEGDRVNYGYTF. In DNA form, the CDR3 reads TGTGCCAGCAGTGAGGGGGACAGAGTCAACTATGGCTACACCTTC.